These 28 T cell receptor beta chains came from one sample sequenced in a study of T cells in Graves' hyperthyroidism and ophthalmopathy (dated by TCRdb to between 2018 and 2021). Libraries were built with multiplex PCR. TCRdb names Illumina HiSeq 2000 as the instrument used. The TCR beta CDR3 regions were amplified from RNA transcripts. For the first round of RT-PCR on the TCR CDR3, the HTBI primer set was used together with the Qiagen OneStep RT-PCR kit. The public sequencing data were trimmed at Q25 with fastp and processed into clonotypes with MiXCR by TCRdb, which kept only in-frame beta chains. Each CDR3 protein appears once, grouped with its most common genes and DNA. The sample table records about 560,000 distinct CDR3 sequences; around 15% of these occur just once. Roughly 18% of the sample rests with the top ten. The source material was blood. The receptors were sampled from a woman in her late teens or twenties with Graves' hyperthyroidism.

For this clonotype: This sequence may be a read error, since a much larger clone differs from it by one base. V gene TRBV2 combines with J gene TRBJ1-6; D is unresolved. Germline V gene data show CDR1 as SNHLY and CDR2 as FYNNEI. The CDR3 is 10 amino acids. The CDR3 sequence: CASCERALHF. The CDR3 DNA reads as TGTGCCAGCTGTGAGAGGGCCCTCCACTTT.

This clonotype came up many times. The V and J genes are TRBV12-3 or TRBV12-4 and TRBJ2-7, with D maybe TRBD2 (6 bases). There are 15 residues in the CDR3. V was shortened by 3 bases and J by 0 bases, with 12 bases between the two germline ends. CDR3 nucleotide sequence: TGTGCCAGCAGTTTGGCGGGATTACTCTCCTACGAGCAGTACTTC. Translated: CASSLAGLLSYEQYF.

This clonotype was counted ten times or more. This chain links TRBV15 with TRBJ2-5; TRBD1 aligns across 7 bases. V dropped 1 base and J dropped 7; count of bases not matched to a gene: 12. The CDR3 is 16 amino acids. CDR1 LNHNV and CDR2 YYDKDF come from the germline V gene (reference sequence). CDR3: CATSRGDSRSARTQYF. CDR3 coding DNA: TGTGCCACCAGCAGAGGGGACAGCAGGTCGGCGAGGACCCAGTACTTC.

This clonotype was seen ten or more times. The rearrangement links TRBV6-1 to TRBJ2-1; tentative D call: TRBD2 (6 bases). Per the germline V gene, CDR1 is MNHNS and CDR2 is SASEGT. The V gene lost 4 bases and the J gene lost 4 bases, with 11 bases spanning the gap. The CDR3 covers 14 residues. The CDR3 loop is CASSVEGRYNEQFF. For the CDR3, the DNA is TGTGCCAGCAGTGTGGAGGGTCGGTACAATGAGCAGTTCTTC.

The CDR3 nucleotides are TGTGCCAGCAGCCAACAAACGAATCGCAGGGTCCGCCATGGCTACACCTTC. Residues: CASSQQTNRRVRHGYTF. The rearrangement links TRBV6-1 to TRBJ1-2, with D possibly being TRBD1 (5 bases). CDR3 length: 17 residues. Germline-derived CDR1 and CDR2 are MNHNS and SASEGT. The ends were cut back, 6 bases at V and 6 bases at J, with 26 bases in the middle.

This clonotype was recorded at least ten times. The V call is TRBV5-1, the J call TRBJ2-2; 7 positions agree with TRBD1. The germline CDR1 and CDR2 sequences are SGHRS and YFSETQ. Germline trimming cut 4 bases from V and 4 bases from J; bases unmatched to any gene: 7. The CDR3 is made up of 15 amino acids. Here the CDR3 DNA reads TGCGCCAGCAGCCACACGACAGGGAGCACCGGGGAGCTGTTTTTT. This codes for CASSHTTGSTGELFF.

This clonotype has a single count. A much larger clone lies a single base off, so this may be a read error. The chain employs TRBV20-1 and TRBJ2-7, with D perhaps matching TRBD2 (6 bases). The CDR3 consists of 15 residues. Germline V CDR1 and CDR2: DFQATT, SNEGSKA (reference sequence). Here the CDR3 DNA reads TGCAGTGCTAGCCCCCAAGGGAGGATTAACTACGAGCAGTGCTTC. Its protein product is CSASPQGRINYEQCF.

This chain links TRBV20-1 with TRBJ2-5; TRBD2 matches at 8 bases. CDR3 length: 14 amino acids. V lost 7 bases, J lost 2 bases, and 9 bases stayed unmatched. The germline CDR1 and CDR2 sequences are DFQATT and SNEGSKA (reference sequence). The CDR3 DNA reads TGCAGTGGGGCTCACCGGGGGGGACAAGAGACCCAGTACTTC. Amino acid sequence: CSGAHRGGQETQYF.

This clonotype came up a few times. At one boundary the junction diverges from the germline segment, which might be a read error. The V gene is TRBV28, the J gene TRBJ2-3, with D unresolved. Germline-derived CDR1 and CDR2 are MDHEN and SYDVKM. CDR3 size: 16 residues. CDR3 sequence (DNA): TGTGCCAGCAGTTTTGGTTCGGCGTTTGGCACAGATACGCGGTATTTT. Its protein is CASSFGSAFGTDTRYF. The full variable domain, in which reference TRBV28 and TRBJ2-3 provide the parts outside the CDR3, is DVKVTQSSRYLVKRTGEKVFLECVQDMDHENMFWYRQDPGLGLRLIYFSYDVKMKEKGDIPEGYSVSREKKERFSLILESASTNQTSMYLCASSFGSAFGTDTRYFGPGTRLTVL.

In the case of this clonotype: This may arise from a read error, as a much more abundant clone is one base away. This chain connects TRBV6-4 to TRBJ2-1; 15 nucleotides align to TRBD2. The CDR3 is 15 amino acids. After removal of 4 bases from V and 8 bases from J, the junction contained 3 bases not matched to a gene. Germline assignment: CDR1 MRHNA and CDR2 SNTAGT. CDR3 amino acids: CASSGTSGGVDEQFF. DNA for the CDR3: TGTGCCAGCAGTGGGACTAGCGGGGGGGTCGATGAGCAGTTCTTC.

Notes on this clonotype: A much larger clonotype is one base distant, so this may be a read error. The chain carries TRBV3-1 and TRBJ2-1, with D uncertain. CDR1 is LGHDT and CDR2 is YNNKEL in the germline V gene (reference sequence). CDR3 size: 13 residues. CDR3 DNA: TGTGCCAGCAGCCAACTTTCCCACAATGAGCAGCTCTTC. Protein sequence: CASSQLSHNEQLF.

A remark on this clonotype: A much larger clonotype is one base distant, so this may be a read error. The chain couples TRBV11-2 to TRBJ2-5; 9 positions match TRBD1. The V gene end was trimmed by 3 bases and the J gene end by 7 bases; junction bases not matched to a gene: 12. The CDR3 runs to 16 residues. Looked up from germline, CDR1 is SGHAT and CDR2 is FQNNGV. The CDR3 protein is CASSFVAGTGLGTQYF. CDR3 coding DNA: TGTGCCAGCAGCTTTGTTGCCGGGACAGGGTTAGGGACCCAGTACTTC. Variable domain in full (rest from reference TRBV11-2 and TRBJ2-5): EAGVAQSPRYKIIEKRQSVAFWCNPISGHATLYWYQQILGQGPKLLIQFQNNGVVDDSQLPKDRFSAERLKGVDSTLKIQPAKLEDSAVYLCASSFVAGTGLGTQYFGPGTRLLVL.

This clonotype was observed many times. This sequence joins TRBV30 and TRBJ1-1; no clear D gene. The CDR3 spans 13 residues. Germline-derived CDR1 and CDR2 are GTSNPN and SVGIG (reference sequence). V was trimmed by 2 bases and J by 2 bases, leaving 9 bases between them. CDR3 nucleotides: TGTGCCTGGAGTATACAGATAAACACTGAAGCTTTCTTT. It translates to CAWSIQINTEAFF.

As to this clonotype: The junction shows a germline mismatch at one end, possibly a read error. CDR3 in DNA: TGTGCCGGCAGCGTGGACAGGAACTATGGCTACACCTTC. This translates into CAGSVDRNYGYTF. V and J are TRBV12-3 or TRBV12-4 and TRBJ1-2, with 7 bases lining up with TRBD1. The CDR3 runs 13 residues.

This clonotype was observed a few times. V gene TRBV12-3 or TRBV12-4 combines with J gene TRBJ2-2; 9 bases are a match to TRBD1. V lost 3 bases to trimming and J lost 4 bases; unmatched junction nucleotides: 9. The CDR3 runs 17 residues. This chain's CDR3 is CASSFLLGQGSTGELFF. The CDR3 DNA is TGTGCCAGCAGTTTTCTCCTTGGACAGGGGAGCACCGGGGAGCTGTTTTTT.

In its sample, this clonotype was seen a few times. The genes are TRBV19 and TRBJ1-1; tentatively, D is TRBD1 (5 bases). The germline gives CDR1 LNHDA, CDR2 SQIVND (reference sequence). The CDR3 is 17 residues long. Trimming removed 3 bases from V and 0 bases from J, with 17 bases in between. The CDR3 coding sequence is TGTGCCAGTAGTATGGCGCAGGGACTATCCATGAACACTGAAGCTTTCTTT. As protein: CASSMAQGLSMNTEAFF.

V is TRBV28 and J is TRBJ1-6; 9 bases are shared with TRBD1. The germline V gene encodes CDR1 MDHEN and CDR2 SYDVKM. V lost 6 bases and J lost 5; bases outside the gene matches: 11. This CDR3 contains 17 residues. The CDR3 DNA is TGTGCCAGCAGATTCGACCGGACAGGGGCCGATAATTCACCCCTCCACTTT. Its protein is CASRFDRTGADNSPLHF.

This clonotype was seen at least ten times. The chain links TRBV27 to TRBJ2-5; tentatively, D is TRBD1 (6 bases). The germline V gene encodes CDR1 MNHEY and CDR2 SMNVEV (reference sequence). Deletions cut 0 bases from V and 0 bases from J, with 14 bases between. This CDR3 has 17 amino acids. The CDR3 region is CASSLSGAGQYQETQYF. The DNA for the CDR3 is TGTGCCAGCAGTTTATCCGGGGCAGGACAGTACCAAGAGACCCAGTACTTC.

V and J are TRBV27 and TRBJ1-1; D is unclear. V lost 3 bases to trimming and J lost 2 bases, with 25 bases between them. The CDR3 length is 19 residues. Germline V CDR1 and CDR2: MNHEY, SMNVEV (reference sequence). The CDR3 DNA sequence: TGTGCCAGCAGTTTCTCTCTTCACTGGCCGGGAAGTGAAAACACTGAAGCTTTCTTT. Its translation: CASSFSLHWPGSENTEAFF.

The chain couples TRBV7-9 to TRBJ2-7; tentatively, D is TRBD2 (5 bases). The V gene's germline CDR1 is SEHNR and CDR2 FQNEAQ (reference sequence). The CDR3 has 17 amino acids. The ends were cut back, 7 bases at V and 4 bases at J, with 26 bases in the middle. The CDR3 loop reads CASNMPSVVGVGYEQYF. CDR3 coding DNA: TGTGCCAGCAACATGCCCTCGGTGGTGGGAGTTGGGTACGAGCAGTACTTC.

This clonotype was recorded many times. This chain uses TRBV28 with TRBJ2-1; the D gene is possibly TRBD1 (5 bases). CDR1 MDHEN and CDR2 SYDVKM come from the germline V gene. V lost 7 bases to trimming and J lost 6 bases, with 13 bases between them. The CDR3 loop spans 13 amino acids. The CDR3 spells CASTSGPLNEQFF. The DNA of the CDR3 is TGTGCCAGCACCTCAGGGCCCCTCAATGAGCAGTTCTTC.

This clonotype has at least ten counts. The chain is built from TRBV20-1 and TRBJ2-1; tentatively, D is TRBD1 (5 bases). CDR1 and CDR2 from the germline V gene are DFQATT and SNEGSKA (reference sequence). The CDR3 runs 14 residues. With 3 bases removed from V and 4 bases from J, the gap between germline ends came to 13 bases. The CDR3, as DNA: TGCAGTGCTAGTCGGCCACGACAGTACAATGAGCAGTTCTTC. Its protein is CSASRPRQYNEQFF.

This clonotype was recorded many times. The genes are TRBV20-1 and TRBJ2-7, with 9 bases identical to TRBD2. This CDR3 has 13 amino acids. Germline assignment: CDR1 DFQATT and CDR2 SNEGSKA (reference sequence). The trim removed 4 bases at V and 4 bases at J, leaving 5 bases unmatched. CDR3 sequence reads: CSANSAGGYEQYF. DNA of the CDR3: TGCAGTGCTAATTCAGCGGGAGGATACGAGCAGTACTTC.

This clonotype was observed at least ten times. The chain carries TRBV27 and TRBJ2-7; TRBD2 matches 7 bases. CDR1 is MNHEY, CDR2 SMNVEV, per germline (reference sequence). This CDR3 contains 18 residues. This CDR3 reads CPWKLPEFNRGGAYEQYF. Here the CDR3 DNA reads TGTCCGTGGAAGCTACCAGAGTTTAATAGGGGAGGGGCCTACGAGCAGTACTTC.

The table lists this clonotype with a few counts. The chain is built from TRBV12-3 or TRBV12-4 and TRBJ1-6; 8 nucleotides match TRBD1. The CDR3 consists of 16 residues. The trim removed 6 bases at V and 0 bases at J, leaving 4 bases unmatched. The CDR3 loop reads CASRGTGGSYNSPLHF. CDR3 nucleotide sequence: TGTGCCAGCAGGGGGACAGGCGGCTCCTATAATTCACCCCTCCACTTT.

The chain joins TRBV5-1 to TRBJ2-7, with D hard to call. Deletions cut 4 bases from V and 6 bases from J, with 14 bases between. This CDR3 region has 13 residues. CDR1 SGHRS and CDR2 YFSETQ come from the germline V gene. The CDR3 loop reads CASSLKVVGEQYF. The CDR3 DNA follows: TGCGCCAGCAGCCTGAAAGTAGTAGGCGAGCAGTACTTC. The full variable domain, completed using reference TRBV5-1 and TRBJ2-7, is KAGVTQTPRYLIKTRGQQVTLSCSPISGHRSVSWYQQTPGQGLQFLFEYFSETQRNKGNFPGRFSGRQFSNSRSEMNVSTLELGDSALYLCASSLKVVGEQYFGPGTRLTVT.

The rearrangement links TRBV3-1 to TRBJ2-1; a possible D gene is TRBD1 (5 bases). V gave up 0 bases and J gave up 7 bases, with 10 bases separating them. Germline loops: CDR1 LGHDT, CDR2 YNNKEL (reference sequence). This CDR3 region has 14 residues. CDR3 amino acids: CASSQEKGVNEQFF. The DNA of the CDR3 is TGTGCCAGCAGCCAAGAAAAAGGGGTGAATGAGCAGTTCTTC.

This clonotype was detected ten times or more. The rearrangement joins TRBV2 to TRBJ1-1; D ambiguous. Germline-derived CDR1 and CDR2 are SNHLY and FYNNEI. The V gene lost 8 bases and the J gene lost 2 bases, with 12 bases spanning the gap. The CDR3 totals 13 residues. The CDR3 is CASRTSGNTEAFF. As DNA, the CDR3 is TGTGCCAGCCGAACATCTGGCAACACTGAAGCTTTCTTT.